The next 5 T cell receptor beta chains were all read from a single sample in a study of T and B cells in COVID-19 patients. Multiplex PCR with BIOMED2 TRB-A/B primer pools amplified TRB rearrangements. MiXCR was run by TCRdb on the multiplex PCR reads, yielding one entry per CDR3 protein. Among about 13,000 distinct CDR3 sequences, about 25% were seen once, and the ten largest hold 3.5% to 4.5%. From blood, about 250-550 ng of genomic DNA served as TRB template. Sequenced material: blood. The origin of the receptors is a human donor who had recovered from COVID-19.

Judged by abundance, this clonotype is medium-sized. This CDR3 reads CASSEKTGLSTDTQYF. The CDR3 region has the DNA TGTGCCAGTAGTGAAAAGACAGGGCTTTCTACAGATACGCAGTATTTT. The V call is TRBV19, the J call TRBJ2-3, with 7 nucleotides matching TRBD1. Germline V gene sequence: CDR1 LNHDA, CDR2 SQIVND (reference sequence). The CDR3 loop spans 16 amino acids. V shed 5 bases and J 3 bases; nucleotides not matched to a gene: 11.

V usage is TRBV12-3 or TRBV12-4 and J usage is TRBJ2-5; tentative D call: TRBD2 (7 bases). Trimming stripped 6 bases from V and 4 bases from J, with 15 bases between. This CDR3 has 14 residues. The CDR3 DNA sequence: TGTGCCAGCAGCCTCACGGGGGGCGGAGAGACCCAGTACTTC. This encodes CASSLTGGGETQYF.

This clonotype was found many times. The rearrangement joins TRBV18 to TRBJ2-3, with D possibly TRBD2 on 5 matching bases. The CDR3 runs to 13 residues. The germline V gene encodes CDR1 KGHSH and CDR2 LQKENI. Deletions cut 5 bases from V and 4 bases from J, with 10 bases between. CDR3 sequence reads: CASSDGVADTQYF. The CDR3 coding sequence is TGTGCCAGCTCAGACGGGGTTGCAGATACGCAGTATTTT.

This clonotype appeared many times. The chain employs TRBV19 and TRBJ1-1, with D perhaps matching TRBD1 (6 bases). V was shortened by 7 bases and J by 1 base, with 13 bases between the two germline ends. Germline V lookup: CDR1 LNHDA, CDR2 SQIVND (reference sequence). This CDR3 comprises 14 residues. CDR3 DNA sequence: TGTGCCAGTACCGTGGGGGGCGAGAACACTGAAGCTTTCTTT. Amino acid sequence: CASTVGGENTEAFF.

By proportion, this clonotype is medium-sized. The rearrangement links TRBV24-1 to TRBJ2-1; D gene ambiguous. Trimming stripped 4 bases from V and 4 bases from J, with 10 bases between. Germline V lookup: CDR1 KGHDR, CDR2 SFDVKD. This CDR3 has 14 residues. CDR3 in DNA: TGTGCCACCAGTGAAGGCTCTGAATACAATGAGCAGTTCTTC. Residues: CATSEGSEYNEQFF.